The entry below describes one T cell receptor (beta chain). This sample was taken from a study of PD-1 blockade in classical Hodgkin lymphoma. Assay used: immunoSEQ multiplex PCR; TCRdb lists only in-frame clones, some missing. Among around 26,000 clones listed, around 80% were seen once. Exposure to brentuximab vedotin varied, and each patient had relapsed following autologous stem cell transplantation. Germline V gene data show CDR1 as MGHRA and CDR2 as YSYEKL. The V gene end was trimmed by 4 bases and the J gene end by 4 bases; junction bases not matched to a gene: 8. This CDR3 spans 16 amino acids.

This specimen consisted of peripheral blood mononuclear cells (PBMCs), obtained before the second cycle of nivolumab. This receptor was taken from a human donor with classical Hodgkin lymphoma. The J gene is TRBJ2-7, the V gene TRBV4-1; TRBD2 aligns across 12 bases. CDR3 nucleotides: TGCGCCAGCAGCCCCCTCCTGACTAGCGGGAGTTACGAGCAGTACTTC. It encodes CASSPLLTSGSYEQYF.